This record covers a single T cell receptor (beta chain). Its antigen has not been determined. The input lacks base qualities; no much larger clone sits a single base away. Other DNA sequences in the sample encode the same CDR3. The time point label on this specimen signifies: resected brain tissue, or blood drawn just prior to surgery. The surgery cases with the highest brain T cell transcript signatures were chosen for TCR beta chain sequencing of brain tissue, and also of blood when blood was available. Patients had been treated with at least one anti-epileptic drug before surgery. The TCR-sequenced patients were children whose drug-resistant epilepsy was caused by tuberous sclerosis complex, focal cortical dysplasia, Rasmussen encephalitis or hemimegalencephaly. Blood was drawn right before the epilepsy surgery. The Monarch genomic DNA purification kit was used to extract bulk genomic DNA from unsorted brain tissue and from whole blood.

This sample was included in a study of brain T cells in children with intractable seizures (dated by TCRdb to the early 2020s). Describing the broader study: Resected brain tissue from 45 to 60 pediatric epilepsy surgery cases was first screened for immune gene transcripts using a NanoString immunology panel. Among the roughly twelve selected surgery cases, pre-surgery blood was additionally sequenced for eight, leaving four cases with brain tissue only.

The immunoSEQ assay was applied to genomic DNA to generate the TCR beta chain sequences. For the original study's pipeline: Any CDR3 sequence that did not begin with the conserved framework cysteine at position 104 was removed by hand. To get clonality, the normalized Shannon's Diversity Index was subtracted from one, giving values from 0 (maximal diversity) to 1 (oligoclonal). To check whether a given CDR3 had different frequencies in two samples, for example brain versus blood, chi-squared comparison-of-proportions tests were used. Public clonotypes were found through immuneACCESS searches, while the VDJdb browser was used to judge similarity to known antiviral clonotypes. In its TCRdb copy, this immuneACCESS table keeps in-frame sequences only and misses some clones. Where compared with another copy, unresolved V genes explain less than half of these, and the others have no known cause. Clone size and V and J calls were adopted from that table, with D and trimming inferred from the DNA. The table for this sample lists 78,000 or so clones; about 90% of them were counted only once. Around 24% of the sample is in the top ten clones.

On the study overall, not on this receptor specifically: Sequencing depth differed between pre- and post-surgery blood, so clones missing from the pre-surgery sample may reflect undersampling. The patients' HCMV serostatus was not known, and viral specificity was inferred solely from CDR3 sequence similarity.

Spanning cysteine to phenylalanine, the CDR3 consists of 11 amino acids. Kept here is only the CDR3 DNA, which spans 33 bases and is read in frame from base 1. V is shortened by 1 base, J by 7 bases, and the region joining them spans 5 bases. The CDR1 and CDR2 encoded by the germline V gene (reference sequence) are LGHDT and YNNKEL. The receptor was derived from a girl aged 2-15 years with Rasmussen encephalitis and intractable seizures. This specimen consisted of peripheral blood, obtained at surgery. The receptor chain draws on TRBV3-1 (or the pseudogene TRBV3-2) and TRBJ2-7; the D gene identity is not certain. DNA sequence: TGTGCCAGCAGCCAAGGGGGAGAGCAGTACTTC. This sequence encodes CASSQGGEQYF.